Sequencing of this T cell receptor (beta chain) was carried out in a study of blood T cell repertoires in COVID-19 (dated by TCRdb to the early 2020s). Describing the broader study: Samples from collaborators originated in the United States, Italy and Spain and spanned both the acute and convalescent phases of COVID-19. Nearly every sample came with metadata listing a de-identified subject ID, COVID-19 status, age in years and sex. Samples were obtained from the ongoing ImmuneRACE study (first 160 participants) and from 1,254 subjects provided by 6 global collaborators. The prospective study material was composed of cDNA or gDNA derived from T cells, B-cell-depleted T cells, or PBMCs. The dataset comprised deeply sampled blood TCRbeta repertoires from subjects exposed to, actively infected with, or recovered from COVID-19. The repertoires were made available in a free public database intended to serve as a resource for research on the immune response to SARS-CoV-2. Where available, HLA class I and class II types were obtained from metadata supplied by the sample provider rather than from assay-based typing.

A remark on this clone: No antigen is known for it. No much larger clone is present one base from it, and per-base qualities are unavailable.

Each collaborating institution followed its own protocols to collect whole blood in K2EDTA tubes. For TCRbeta analysis, collaborator samples were shipped as frozen whole blood, as isolated PBMCs, or as DNA extracted from either sample type. Overall results and qualifications from the work: The quantity of clinical and demographic metadata differed by source and by participant and was supplied without curation.

TCRbeta CDR3 regions were amplified from genomic DNA using the immunoSEQ Assay, a bias-controlled multiplex PCR. As for how the authors treated the data: Nucleated cell counts per sample were estimated from amplification of reference gene primers within the assay. To quantify the absolute abundance of each unique TCRbeta CDR3 rearrangement, sequence reads were collapsed and filtered. For each sample, productive Simpson clonality was calculated by taking the square root of Simpson's diversity index across productive rearrangements. This is the immuneACCESS table as TCRdb keeps it, with only in-frame sequences that have V and J called. A part of the clones is gone; compared with another copy, unresolved V genes explain less than half, and the rest is unexplained. The V and J calls and clone size come from that table; D and trimming were worked out from the DNA. The sample table contains under 150,000 clones; only one count was recorded for under 85% of them. Roughly 8.6% of the sample is held by the ten biggest clonotypes.

Sample: peripheral blood. This clonotype was sampled from a middle-aged man with active or convalescent COVID-19.

The DNA is TGTGCCAGCAGCTTGCCGCGGCTTAGCGATGAGCAGTTCTTC. Translation gives CASSLPRLSDEQFF. The rearranged chain carries TRBV5-4 and TRBJ2-1; matching of 5 bases hints at TRBD2 as the D gene. V lost 1 base and J lost 8 bases; the stretch between them is 13 bases long. The germline V gene (reference sequence) provides CDR1 SGHNT and CDR2 YYREEE. The CDR3, cysteine through phenylalanine, is 14 amino acids long. Only CDR3 DNA remains: 42 bases, in frame from the first base.